One sample yielded the 8 T cell receptor beta chains listed below, sequenced in a study of shared clonotypes between healthy human individuals (dated by TCRdb to 2019 to 2021). Library preparation employed the immunoSEQ multiplex PCR assay. The table comes from immuneACCESS by way of TCRdb, which keeps in-frame sequences with V and J called. Part of the clones is missing from these tables; in studies checked, under half for an unresolved V gene and the rest for unknown reasons. For this sample there are about 610,000 clones; less than 98% appear just once. Jointly, the top ten make up 0.057% of the sample. Material: naive CD4+ T cells sorted from blood. Sample cell subset or site, as interpreted from the label and publication: CD45RA+ positively selected. The receptors originated from a woman aged 25-40 years in good health.

This chain joins TRBV11-3 and TRBJ2-5, with a tentative D call TRBD1 (6 bases). Germline V lookup: CDR1 SGHNT, CDR2 YENEEA. V lost 5 bases and J 5 bases, leaving 12 bases between the germline ends. The CDR3 extends over 13 amino acids. Here the CDR3 DNA reads TGTGCCAGCAGCAGTGGACAGTGGGAGACCCAGTACTTC. Translating it yields CASSSGQWETQYF.

The genes are TRBV2 and TRBJ1-2; D ambiguous. From germline, CDR1 is SNHLY and CDR2 FYNNEI. V was pared by 3 bases and J by 1 base, with 3 bases between. CDR3 length: 12 residues. The DNA of the CDR3 is TGTGCCAGCAGTGACAGTAACTATGGCTACACCTTC. This sequence encodes CASSDSNYGYTF. The full variable domain, rest sourced from reference TRBV2 and TRBJ1-2, is EPEVTQTPSHQVTQMGQEVILRCVPISNHLYFYWYRQILGQKVEFLVSFYNNEISEKSEIFDDQFSVERPDGSNFTLKIRSTKLEDSAMYFCASSDSNYGYTFGSGTRLTVV.

This chain joins TRBV10-3 and TRBJ2-7, with 8 bases fitting TRBD2. From germline, CDR1 is ENHRY and CDR2 SYGVKD. V lost 6 bases, J lost 2 bases, and 3 bases stayed unmatched. The CDR3 length is 13 residues. The CDR3 sequence is CAIRSGSPYEQYF. The DNA for the CDR3 is TGTGCCATCAGGAGCGGGAGCCCCTACGAGCAGTACTTC.

The chain combines TRBV2 with TRBJ1-2; 10 bases are a match to TRBD1. Germline CDR1 SNHLY, CDR2 FYNNEI. The CDR3 runs to 15 residues. Trimming at V came to 4 bases and at J to 5 bases, leaving 7 bases not matched to a gene. CDR3 sequence reads: CASSGTGGFSYGYTF. The CDR3 nucleotides are TGTGCCAGCAGTGGGACAGGGGGATTCTCTTATGGCTACACCTTC.

This clone has a single count. The V call is TRBV11-2, the J call TRBJ2-7, with D uncertain. The length of the CDR3 is 15 residues. V was shortened by 4 bases and J by 5 bases, with 18 bases between the two germline ends. In germline, CDR1 is SGHAT, CDR2 FQNNGV. The CDR3 loop is CASSSQVSRSDEQYF. The CDR3 coding sequence is TGTGCCAGCAGCTCTCAGGTTTCGCGCAGTGACGAGCAGTACTTC.

The rearrangement joins TRBV5-1 to TRBJ2-5; TRBD2 is a possible D gene (7 bases). With 4 bases removed from V and 1 base from J, the gap between germline ends came to 14 bases. Germline CDR1 reads SGHRS; CDR2 reads YFSETQ. CDR3 length equals 15 residues. CDR3 sequence (DNA): TGCGCCAGCAGCCCCAGGGGAGGGCTCCAAGAGACCCAGTACTTC. Protein sequence: CASSPRGGLQETQYF.

The table lists this clone with a count of one. CDR3 sequence: CASSQGDTGNTEAFF. For the CDR3, the DNA is TGTGCCAGCAGCCAAGGCGACACAGGGAACACTGAAGCTTTCTTT. The chain links TRBV4-2 to TRBJ1-1; tentative D call: TRBD1 (5 bases). The CDR3 extends over 15 amino acids. In germline, CDR1 is LGHNA, CDR2 YNFKEQ. V was cut by 1 base and J by 1 base, with 10 bases left in between.

The J gene is TRBJ1-5, the V gene TRBV23-1, with D possibly TRBD1 on 6 matching bases. TRBV23-1 is reported as an ORF; its role is uncertain. This CDR3 spans 19 amino acids. Deletions cut 7 bases from V and 6 bases from J, with 31 bases between. The CDR3 is CASTPQGPGRYFVCQPQHF. In DNA, the CDR3 is TGCGCCAGCACACCCCAGGGGCCAGGTAGATATTTTGTCTGTCAGCCCCAGCATTTT.